Listed below are T cell receptor beta chains from one sample, sequenced in a study of T cell changes during pregnancy in multiple sclerosis. Repertoires were generated with immunoSEQ multiplex PCR, while TCRdb's copy carries only in-frame clones and drops some. The sample has approximately 44,000 clones, 70% to 90% seen once; the top ten hold around 0.6%. The source material was CD4+ T cells from peripheral blood mononuclear cells, sampled in the first trimester of pregnancy. These receptors were collected from a female donor with multiple sclerosis, enrolled in a pregnancy study. The conserved cysteine and the conserved F or W are not part of the CDR3 here. Fields, in order: J gene, V gene, CDR3 protein.

TRBJ2-3 TRBV29-1 SGTGTGRDTQY
TRBJ1-2 TRBV6-1 ASSEHHPPGAGYT
TRBJ1-1 TRBV2 AEDSGTGGREAF
TRBJ2-1 TRBV7-2 ASSLDSSGSYNEQF
TRBJ2-3 TRBV27 ASTFRGQVADTQY
TRBJ2-2 TRBV5-1 ASSLDLTGELF
TRBJ1-1 TRBV28 ASGPSLNTEAF
TRBJ2-6 TRBV28 ASSPRAGANVLT
TRBJ2-1 TRBV19 ASSSVLGGEQF
TRBJ2-3 TRBV28 ASSLYRGADTQY
TRBJ1-4 TRBV5-4 ASSPRPDRRNEKLF
TRBJ2-7 TRBV5-1 ASSLGGVEDEQY
TRBJ2-5 TRBV2 ASAPRGGGETQY
TRBJ2-7 TRBV5-1 ASSLDPGGSPYEQY
TRBJ2-1 TRBV14 ASSQAGLATFNEQF
TRBJ2-7 TRBV6-5 ASSPSVMRHEQY
TRBJ2-3 TRBV5-1 ASSLDPGLADTQY
TRBJ2-5 TRBV6-1 ASSETWETQY
TRBJ2-1 TRBV19 ASRTSTGGTYNEQF
TRBJ1-1 TRBV30 AWSVRGGTEAF
TRBJ1-2 TRBV18 ASSPPGSNYGYT
TRBJ2-5 TRBV7-6 ASSLESARLAGGLETQY
TRBJ2-3 TRBV9 ASSVAGATGGGTDTQY
TRBJ1-2 TRBV27 ASSPTGTYGYT
TRBJ1-1 TRBV6-6 ASRRDRGNTEAF
TRBJ2-2 TRBV6-1 ASTSTGVAGELF
TRBJ1-2 TRBV5-1 ASSLGRSGYGYT
TRBJ1-1 TRBV7-2 ASSTKQGAGTEAF
TRBJ2-1 TRBV5-4 ASRTDTRTTAQF
TRBJ2-3 TRBV2 ASIISPSGDTQY
TRBJ2-7 TRBV19 ASSITGQGTYEQY
TRBJ2-7 TRBV18 ASSPTTGNYEQY
TRBJ1-2 TRBV7-2 ASSARDRARIEGGYT